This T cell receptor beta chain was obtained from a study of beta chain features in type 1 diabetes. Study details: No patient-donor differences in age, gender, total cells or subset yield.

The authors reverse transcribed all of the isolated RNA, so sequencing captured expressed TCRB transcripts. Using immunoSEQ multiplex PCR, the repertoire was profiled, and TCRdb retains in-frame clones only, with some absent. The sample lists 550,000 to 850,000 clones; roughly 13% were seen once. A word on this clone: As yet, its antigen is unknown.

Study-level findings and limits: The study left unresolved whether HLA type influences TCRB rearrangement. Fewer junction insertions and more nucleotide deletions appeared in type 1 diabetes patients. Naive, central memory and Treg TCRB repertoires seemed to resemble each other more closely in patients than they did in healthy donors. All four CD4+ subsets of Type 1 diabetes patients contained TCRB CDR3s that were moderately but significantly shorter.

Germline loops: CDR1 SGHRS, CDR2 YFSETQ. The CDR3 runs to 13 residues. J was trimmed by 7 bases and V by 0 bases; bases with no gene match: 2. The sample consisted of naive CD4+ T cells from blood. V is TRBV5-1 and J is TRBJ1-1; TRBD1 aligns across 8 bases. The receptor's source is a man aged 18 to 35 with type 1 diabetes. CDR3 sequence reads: CASSLGTGIEAFF. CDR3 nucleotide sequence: TGCGCCAGCAGCTTGGGGACAGGGATTGAAGCTTTCTTT. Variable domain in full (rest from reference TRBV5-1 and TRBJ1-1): KAGVTQTPRYLIKTRGQQVTLSCSPISGHRSVSWYQQTPGQGLQFLFEYFSETQRNKGNFPGRFSGRQFSNSRSEMNVSTLELGDSALYLCASSLGTGIEAFFGQGTRLTVV.